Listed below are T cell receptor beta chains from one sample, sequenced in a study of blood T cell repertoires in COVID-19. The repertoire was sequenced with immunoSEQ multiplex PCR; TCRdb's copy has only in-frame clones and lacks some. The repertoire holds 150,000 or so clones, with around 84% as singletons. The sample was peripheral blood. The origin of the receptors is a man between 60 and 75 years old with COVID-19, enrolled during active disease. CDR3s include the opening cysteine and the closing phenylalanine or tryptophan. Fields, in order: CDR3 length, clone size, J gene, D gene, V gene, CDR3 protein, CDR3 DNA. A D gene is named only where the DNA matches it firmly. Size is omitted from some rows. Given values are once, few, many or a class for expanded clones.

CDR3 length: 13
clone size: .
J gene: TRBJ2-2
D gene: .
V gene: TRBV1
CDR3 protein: CTNCGTNTGELFF
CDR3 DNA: TGCACCAATTGCGGGACGAACACCGGGGAGCTGTTTTTT

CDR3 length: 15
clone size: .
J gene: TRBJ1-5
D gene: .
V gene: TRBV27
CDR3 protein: CASSLAPYSNQPQHF
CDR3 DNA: TGTGCCAGCAGTTTAGCCCCCTATAGCAATCAGCCCCAGCATTTT

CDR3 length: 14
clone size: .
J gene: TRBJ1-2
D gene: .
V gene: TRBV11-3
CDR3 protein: CASSLIGGVYGYTF
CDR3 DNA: TGTGCCAGCAGCTTAATAGGGGGAGTCTATGGCTACACCTTC

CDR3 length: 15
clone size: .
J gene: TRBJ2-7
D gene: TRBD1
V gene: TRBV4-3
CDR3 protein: CASSLTGTGSYEQYF
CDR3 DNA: TGCGCCAGCAGCCTCACCGGGACAGGGAGCTACGAGCAGTACTTC

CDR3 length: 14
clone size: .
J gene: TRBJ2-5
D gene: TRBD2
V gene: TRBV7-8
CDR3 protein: CASGGGVGQETQYF
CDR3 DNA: TGTGCCTCCGGGGGGGGTGTCGGCCAAGAGACCCAGTACTTC

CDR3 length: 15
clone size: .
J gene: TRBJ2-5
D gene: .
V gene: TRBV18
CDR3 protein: CASSPISPLGETQYF
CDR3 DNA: TGTGCCAGCTCACCGATTAGCCCCCTGGGAGAGACCCAGTACTTC

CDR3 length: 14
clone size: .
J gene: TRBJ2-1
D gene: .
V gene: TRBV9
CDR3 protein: CASSVSLVLIEQFF
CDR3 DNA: TGTGCCAGCAGCGTGAGTCTAGTGCTGATCGAGCAGTTCTTC

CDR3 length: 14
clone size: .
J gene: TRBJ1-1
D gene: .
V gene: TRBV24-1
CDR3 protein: CATRAGNANTEAFF
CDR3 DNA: TGTGCCACCAGGGCCGGGAATGCGAACACTGAAGCTTTCTTT

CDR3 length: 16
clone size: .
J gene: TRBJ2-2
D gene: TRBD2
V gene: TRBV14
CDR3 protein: CASSQILAGNTGELFF
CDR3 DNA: TGTGCCAGCAGCCAAATCCTAGCGGGGAACACCGGGGAGCTGTTTTTT

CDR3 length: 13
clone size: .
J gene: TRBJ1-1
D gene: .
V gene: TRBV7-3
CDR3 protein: CASSLGQNTEAFF
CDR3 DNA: TGTGCCAGCAGCTTAGGGCAAAACACTGAAGCTTTCTTT

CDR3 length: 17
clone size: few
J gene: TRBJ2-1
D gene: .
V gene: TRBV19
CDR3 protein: CASSIRERTTTYNEQFF
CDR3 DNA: TGTGCCAGTAGTATTAGAGAGAGGACTACAACCTACAATGAGCAGTTCTTC

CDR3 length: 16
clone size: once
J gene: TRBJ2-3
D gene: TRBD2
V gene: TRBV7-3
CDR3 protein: CASSMTGTTITDTQYF
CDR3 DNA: TGTGCCAGCAGCATGACCGGGACTACCATCACAGATACGCAGTATTTT

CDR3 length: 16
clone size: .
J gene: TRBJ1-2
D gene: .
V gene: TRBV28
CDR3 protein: CASSLVAPSADYGYTF
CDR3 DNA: TGTGCCAGCAGTTTGGTGGCACCCTCTGCCGACTATGGCTACACCTTC

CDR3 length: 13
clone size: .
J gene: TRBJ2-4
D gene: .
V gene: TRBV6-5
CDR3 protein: CASSYSEGNIQYF
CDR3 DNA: TGTGCCAGCAGTTACTCGGAGGGTAACATTCAGTACTTC

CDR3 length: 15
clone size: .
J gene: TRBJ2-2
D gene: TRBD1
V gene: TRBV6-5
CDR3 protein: CASKRQGHSTGELFF
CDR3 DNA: TGTGCCAGCAAGAGACAGGGGCATAGCACCGGGGAGCTGTTTTTT

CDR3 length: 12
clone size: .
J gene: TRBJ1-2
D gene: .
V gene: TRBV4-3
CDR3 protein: CASSQEGRGYTF
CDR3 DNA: TGCGCCAGCAGCCAAGAGGGGAGAGGCTACACCTTC

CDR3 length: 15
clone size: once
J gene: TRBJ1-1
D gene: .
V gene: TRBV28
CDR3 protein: CASSMNLGRGAEAFF
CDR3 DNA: TGTGCCAGCAGTATGAACCTGGGGCGCGGGGCTGAAGCTTTCTTT

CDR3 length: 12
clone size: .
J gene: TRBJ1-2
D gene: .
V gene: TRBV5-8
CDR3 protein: CASSFLPYGYTF
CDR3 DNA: TGTGCCAGCAGCTTTCTCCCTTATGGCTACACCTTC

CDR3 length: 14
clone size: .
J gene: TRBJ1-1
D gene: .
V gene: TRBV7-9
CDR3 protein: CASSLEQGNTEAFF
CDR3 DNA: TGTGCCAGCAGCTTAGAACAGGGGAACACTGAAGCTTTCTTT

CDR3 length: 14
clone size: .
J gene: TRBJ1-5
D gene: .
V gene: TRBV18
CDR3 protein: CASSAGASNQPQHF
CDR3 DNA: TGTGCCAGCTCGGCAGGGGCGAGCAATCAGCCCCAGCATTTT

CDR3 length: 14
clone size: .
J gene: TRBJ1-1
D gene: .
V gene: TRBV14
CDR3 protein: CASSQITQNTEAFF
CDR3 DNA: TGTGCCAGCAGCCAAATCACTCAGAACACTGAAGCTTTCTTT